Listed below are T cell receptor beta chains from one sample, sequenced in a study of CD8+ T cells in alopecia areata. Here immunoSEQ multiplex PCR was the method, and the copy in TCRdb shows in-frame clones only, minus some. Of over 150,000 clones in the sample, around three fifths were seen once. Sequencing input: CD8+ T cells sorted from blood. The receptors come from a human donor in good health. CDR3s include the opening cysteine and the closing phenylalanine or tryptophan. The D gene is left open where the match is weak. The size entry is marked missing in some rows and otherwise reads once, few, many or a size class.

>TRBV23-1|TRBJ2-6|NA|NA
CASSPSEAVSSGANVLTF
TGCGCCAGCAGTCCCTCGGAGGCCGTGAGCTCTGGGGCCAACGTCCTGACTTTC
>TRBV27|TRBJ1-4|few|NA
CASTSGSSNEKLFF
TGTGCCAGCACTTCCGGGTCGTCTAATGAAAAACTGTTTTTT
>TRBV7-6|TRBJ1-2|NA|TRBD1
CASSSRTGNYGYTF
TGTGCCAGCAGCTCCCGGACAGGGAACTATGGCTACACCTTC
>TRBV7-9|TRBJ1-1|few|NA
CASSYSLNTEAFF
TGTGCCAGCAGTTACAGCTTAAACACTGAAGCTTTCTTT
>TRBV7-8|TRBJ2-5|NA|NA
CASSPSGETQYF
TGTGCCAGCAGCCCCTCGGGGGAGACCCAGTACTTC
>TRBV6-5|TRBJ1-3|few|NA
CASGDSGNTIYF
TGTGCCAGCGGAGACTCTGGAAACACCATATATTTT
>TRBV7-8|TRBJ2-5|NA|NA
CASSLVAPDGTQYF
TGTGCCAGCAGCTTAGTAGCTCCCGACGGGACCCAGTACTTC
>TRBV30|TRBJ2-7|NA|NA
CAWSQGLEQYF
TGTGCCTGGAGCCAGGGGCTGGAGCAGTACTTC
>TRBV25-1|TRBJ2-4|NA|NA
CASSGDGWDF
TGTGCCAGCAGTGGGGACGGATGGGACTTC
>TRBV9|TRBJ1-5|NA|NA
CASSVGLSSNQPQHF
TGTGCCAGCAGCGTAGGGTTGAGTAGCAATCAGCCCCAGCATTTT
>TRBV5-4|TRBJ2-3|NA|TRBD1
CASSLGQGGTDTQYF
TGTGCCAGCAGCTTGGGACAGGGGGGAACAGATACGCAGTATTTT
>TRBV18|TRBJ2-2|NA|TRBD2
CASSGTSDNTGELFF
TGTGCCAGCTCTGGGACTAGCGACAACACCGGGGAGCTGTTTTTT
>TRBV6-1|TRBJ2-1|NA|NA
CASSEVPVYNEQFF
TGTGCCAGCAGTGAAGTACCAGTCTACAATGAGCAGTTCTTC
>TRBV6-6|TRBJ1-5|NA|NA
CASSYVRRQPQHF
TGTGCCAGCAGTTACGTCCGCAGACAGCCCCAGCATTTT
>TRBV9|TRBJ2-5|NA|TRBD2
CASSTPRGEGETQYF
TGTGCCAGCAGCACTCCCCGGGGGGAGGGAGAGACCCAGTACTTC
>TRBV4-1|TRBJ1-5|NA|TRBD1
CASSLVTGGNQPQHF
TGCGCCAGCAGTTTGGTTACAGGGGGCAATCAGCCCCAGCATTTT
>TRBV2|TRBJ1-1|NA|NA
CASSMVMNTEAFF
TGTGCCAGCAGTATGGTGATGAACACTGAAGCTTTCTTT
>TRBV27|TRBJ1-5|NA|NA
CASADNNSNQPQHF
TGTGCCAGCGCGGACAACAATAGCAATCAGCCCCAGCATTTT
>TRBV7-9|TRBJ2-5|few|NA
CASSLSGAKETQYF
TGTGCCAGCAGCTTGTCGGGGGCGAAGGAGACCCAGTACTTC
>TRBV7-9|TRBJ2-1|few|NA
CASSPTDNEQFF
TGTGCCAGCAGTCCAACTGACAATGAGCAGTTCTTC
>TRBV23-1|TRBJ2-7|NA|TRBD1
CASSLDRVGQYF
TGCGCCAGCAGTCTAGACAGGGTCGGGCAGTACTTC
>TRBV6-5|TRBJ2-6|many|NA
CASSYTQSSGANVLTF
TGTGCCAGCAGTTACACACAGAGCTCTGGGGCCAACGTCCTGACTTTC
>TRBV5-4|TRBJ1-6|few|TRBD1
CASTVIGEGALNSPLHF
TGTGCCAGCACCGTCATCGGGGAGGGGGCTCTCAATTCACCCCTCCACTTT
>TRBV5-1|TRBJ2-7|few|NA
CASSFMEGIYEQYF
TGCGCCAGCAGCTTCATGGAGGGAATCTACGAGCAGTACTTC
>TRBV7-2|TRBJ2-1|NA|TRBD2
CASSLSGEDNEQFF
TGTGCCAGCAGCTTAAGCGGGGAAGACAATGAGCAGTTCTTC
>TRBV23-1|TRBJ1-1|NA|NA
CASSHYQGEGTEAFF
TGCGCCAGCAGTCATTACCAGGGAGAGGGCACTGAAGCTTTCTTT
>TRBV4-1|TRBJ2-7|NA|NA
CASSQQESYEQYF
TGCGCCAGCAGCCAACAAGAATCCTACGAGCAGTACTTC
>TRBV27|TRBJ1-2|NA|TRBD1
CASGTWTGDGYTF
TGTGCCAGCGGGACATGGACAGGTGATGGCTACACCTTC
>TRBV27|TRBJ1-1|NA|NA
CASSLISGYTEAFF
TGTGCCAGCAGTTTAATTTCGGGGTACACTGAAGCTTTCTTT
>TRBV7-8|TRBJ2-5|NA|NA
CASTLPRGQETQYF
TGTGCCAGCACCCTGCCGCGGGGCCAAGAGACCCAGTACTTC
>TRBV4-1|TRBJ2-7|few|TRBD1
CASSHPGTGDHEQYF
TGCGCCAGCAGCCATCCCGGGACAGGGGACCACGAGCAGTACTTC
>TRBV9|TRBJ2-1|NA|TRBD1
CASSTPTGIFRNEQFF
TGTGCCAGCAGCACTCCGACAGGGATATTTCGGAATGAGCAGTTCTTC
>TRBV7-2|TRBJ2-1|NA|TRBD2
CASSLTHRGGGEQFF
TGTGCCAGCAGCTTGACGCACCGGGGGGGCGGTGAGCAGTTCTTC
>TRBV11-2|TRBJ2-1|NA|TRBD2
CASSKILAGDYNEQFF
TGTGCCAGCAGCAAAATACTAGCGGGGGACTACAATGAGCAGTTCTTC
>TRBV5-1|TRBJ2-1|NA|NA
CASSLGSMRGLTPIEQFF
TGCGCCAGCAGTCTAGGGTCGATGCGGGGCCTCACCCCCATTGAGCAGTTCTTC
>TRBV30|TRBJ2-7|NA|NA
CAWSPPSWSYEQYF
TGTGCCTGGAGTCCACCTTCCTGGTCCTACGAGCAGTACTTC
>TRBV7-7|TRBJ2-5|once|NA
CASSLRGDSGETQYF
TGTGCCAGCAGCTTACGCGGGGACTCGGGGGAGACCCAGTACTTC
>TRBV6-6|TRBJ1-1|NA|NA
CAITLGLNTEAFF
TGTGCCATAACGCTGGGGCTGAACACTGAAGCTTTCTTT
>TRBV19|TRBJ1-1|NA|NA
CASSIGGIEAFF
TGTGCCAGTAGTATAGGGGGAATTGAAGCTTTCTTT
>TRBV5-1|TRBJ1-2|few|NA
CASSPRRGGYGYTF
TGCGCCAGCAGCCCGCGGAGAGGGGGCTATGGCTACACCTTC
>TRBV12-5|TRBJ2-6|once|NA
CASGLVPRGNVLTF
TGTGCTAGTGGTTTGGTACCCAGGGGCAACGTCCTGACTTTC
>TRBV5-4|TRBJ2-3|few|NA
CASSARGWGTDTQYF
TGTGCCAGCAGCGCCAGGGGTTGGGGCACAGATACGCAGTATTTT
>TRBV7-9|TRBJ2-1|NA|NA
CASSSGWGSYNEQFF
TGTGCCAGCAGCTCTGGCTGGGGCTCCTACAATGAGCAGTTCTTC
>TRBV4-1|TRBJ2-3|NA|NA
CASSQDWQPTDTQYF
TGCGCCAGCAGCCAAGATTGGCAACCCACAGATACGCAGTATTTT
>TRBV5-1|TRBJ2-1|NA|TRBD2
CASSLAGLEEFF
TGCGCCAGCAGCTTGGCCGGACTAGAAGAGTTCTTC
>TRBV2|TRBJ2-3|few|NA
CARLRARDADTQYF
TGTGCCAGACTACGAGCGAGGGACGCAGATACGCAGTATTTT
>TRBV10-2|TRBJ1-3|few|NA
CASTSRARGDTIYF
TGCGCCAGCACTTCCCGGGCCAGAGGAGACACCATATATTTT
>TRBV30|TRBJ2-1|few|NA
CAWRKARVLGDEQFF
TGTGCCTGGAGAAAGGCGAGGGTACTCGGGGATGAGCAGTTCTTC
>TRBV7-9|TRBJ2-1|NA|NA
CASSLSGNEQFF
TGTGCCAGCAGCTTATCGGGGAATGAGCAGTTCTTC
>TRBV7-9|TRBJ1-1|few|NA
CASSLSGWPEAFF
TGTGCCAGCAGCTTATCCGGTTGGCCTGAAGCTTTCTTT
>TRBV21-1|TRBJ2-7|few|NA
CASSKAPRGDWGEQYF
TGTGCCAGCAGCAAGGCGCCGCGGGGAGATTGGGGGGAGCAGTACTTC
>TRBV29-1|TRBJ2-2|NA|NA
CSAGDTGELFF
TGCAGCGCCGGGGACACCGGGGAGCTGTTTTTT
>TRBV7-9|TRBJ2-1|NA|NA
CASSPRGLYNEQFF
TGTGCCAGCAGCCCCCGGGGGCTCTACAATGAGCAGTTCTTC
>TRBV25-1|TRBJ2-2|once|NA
CATQANTGELFF
TGTGCCACCCAGGCGAACACCGGGGAGCTGTTTTTT
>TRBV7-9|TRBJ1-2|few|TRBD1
CASSPLGQAGYGYTF
TGTGCCAGCAGCCCCCTTGGACAGGCCGGCTATGGCTACACCTTC
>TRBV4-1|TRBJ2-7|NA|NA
CASSQVAGDHEQYF
TGCGCCAGCAGCCAAGTGGCAGGGGACCACGAGCAGTACTTC
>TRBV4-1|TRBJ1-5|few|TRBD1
CASSDSQGQGNQPQHF
TGCGCCAGCAGCGATTCGCAGGGACAGGGTAATCAGCCCCAGCATTTT